These 7 T cell receptor beta chains came from one sample sequenced in a study of CD8 T cells in ankylosing spondylitis (dated by TCRdb to about 2017). Library generation was performed with 5' RACE. The instrument given in TCRdb is Illumina HiSeq 2500. The public reads were reanalyzed by TCRdb: fastp trimming at Q25, MiXCR alignment, in-frame beta chains only. Rows with a matching CDR3 protein are joined into one entry that keeps the most common DNA and genes. The sample includes 220,000 or so distinct CDR3 sequences, with about 11% observed a single time. The top ten clones comprise 20% to 25% of the sample. The specimen sequenced was blood, either unsorted or a sorted T cell fraction (not recorded which). The receptors shown here come from a male donor with ankylosing spondylitis or in good health (not recorded which).

This clonotype was found many times. V is TRBV7-9 and J is TRBJ2-7; TRBD2 agrees at 7 bases. The V and J ends lost 1 base and 4 bases, in that order; junction bases with no gene match: 4. The V gene's germline CDR1 is SEHNR and CDR2 FQNEAQ (reference sequence). The CDR3 spans 14 residues. Written as DNA, the CDR3 is TGTGCCAGCAGCTTAGAGCGGGGTAAATACGAGCAGTACTTC. Translating gives CASSLERGKYEQYF.

This CDR3 is CASSFFLDGDNSPLHF. Written as DNA, the CDR3 is TGTGCCAGCAGCTTTTTCCTTGACGGGGATAATTCACCCCTCCACTTT. J is TRBJ1-6 and V is TRBV5-5; no clear D gene. The germline CDR1 and CDR2 sequences are SGHKS and YYEKEE (reference sequence). V lost 2 bases and J lost 5, with 14 bases in between. The CDR3 length is 16 residues.

About this clonotype: A read error may account for a junction end that differs from germline. Here the CDR3 reads CTSSFGNTEAFF. The CDR3 DNA follows: TGTACCAGCAGCTTCGGGAACACTGAAGCTTTCTTT. The rearrangement links TRBV5-6 to TRBJ1-1, with no clear D. Germline CDR1 and CDR2: SGHDT and YYEEEE. This CDR3 is built from 12 residues.

There are many counts of this clonotype. The chain is built from TRBV5-1 and TRBJ1-4; no definite D call. Germline V gives CDR1 SGHRS, CDR2 YFSETQ. V gave up 4 bases and J gave up 0 bases, with 7 bases separating them. The CDR3 consists of 14 residues. CDR3 sequence (DNA): TGCGCCAGCAGCCCAGGATCAACTAATGAAAAACTGTTTTTT. This codes for CASSPGSTNEKLFF.

To note about this clonotype: A much larger clonotype is one base distant, so this may be a read error. The CDR3 end shows no conserved phenylalanine or tryptophan, and so a read error is likely. V and J are TRBV7-9 and TRBJ2-3; D is undetermined. From germline, CDR1 is SEHNR and CDR2 FQNEAQ (reference sequence). Trimming shortened V by 5 bases and J by 7 bases, and 7 bases separated the two germline ends. The CDR3 covers 11 residues. CDR3 region: CASSLGHTQYL. Here the CDR3 DNA reads TGTGCCAGCAGCCTAGGCCATACGCAGTATCTT.

This clonotype was seen a few times. A read error may explain this, as a much larger clone is one base away. CDR3 in amino acids: CASSSRTSNYGDTF. CDR3 coding DNA: TGTGCCAGCAGTTCCAGGACGTCCAACTATGGCGACACCTTC. The rearrangement links TRBV7-9 to TRBJ1-2; D is ambiguous. This CDR3 has 14 residues. The V gene's germline CDR1 is SEHNR and CDR2 FQNEAQ (reference sequence).

This clonotype was found many times. This rearrangement joins TRBV27 to TRBJ2-3; D is unresolved. Trimming shortened V by 0 bases and J by 6 bases, and 10 bases separated the two germline ends. This CDR3 region has 14 residues. CDR1 and CDR2 (germline): MNHEY, SMNVEV (reference sequence). CDR3 coding DNA: TGTGCCAGCAGTTTATCCCCCGCGGCGGATACGCAGTATTTT. This gives the protein CASSLSPAADTQYF.